This T cell receptor (beta chain) was obtained from a study of blood T cell repertoires in COVID-19. The wider study: The analysed material was cDNA or gDNA that came from T cells, B-cell-depleted T cells, or PBMCs.

In the original analysis: Researchers report that nucleated cell counts were estimated from reference gene primer amplification. Using immunoSEQ multiplex PCR, the repertoire was profiled, and TCRdb retains in-frame clones only, with some absent. D and trimming were read from the DNA, whereas the V and J calls and clone size are those reported in that table. The repertoire includes 62,000 or so clones, 89% of them detected once, and approximately 7.4% sits in the top ten. The source material was peripheral blood. This TCR came from a man aged 45 to 65 with active COVID-19.

The CDR3 nucleotides read TGTGCCAGTAGTACAACAGGCATCTCCTATGGCTACACCTTC. Translation: CASSTTGISYGYTF. The V gene is TRBV19, the J gene TRBJ1-2; D perhaps matches TRBD1 (5 bases). Germline values: CDR1 LNHDA, CDR2 SQIVND (reference sequence). The CDR3 is 14 amino acids. The ends were cut back, 4 bases at V and 4 bases at J, with 13 bases in the middle.